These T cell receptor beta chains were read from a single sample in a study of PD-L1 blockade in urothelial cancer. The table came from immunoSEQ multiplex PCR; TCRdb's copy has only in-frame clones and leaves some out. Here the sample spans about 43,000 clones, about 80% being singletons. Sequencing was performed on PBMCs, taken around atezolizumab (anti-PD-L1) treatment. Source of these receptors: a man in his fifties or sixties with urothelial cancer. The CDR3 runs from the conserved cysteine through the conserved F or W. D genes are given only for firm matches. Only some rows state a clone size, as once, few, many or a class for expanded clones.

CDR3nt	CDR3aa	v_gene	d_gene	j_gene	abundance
TGTGCCAGCAGCTATAGGGGGACGGCTAATGAAAAACTGTTTTTT	CASSYRGTANEKLFF	TRBV13	NA	TRBJ1-4	NA
TGTGCCAGCAGCATGACAGGGGGTAGTGGCTACACCTTC	CASSMTGGSGYTF	TRBV6-5	TRBD1	TRBJ1-2	once
TGCGCCAGCAGCCGACAGGTAGGGTTGAGCAATGAGCAGTTCTTC	CASSRQVGLSNEQFF	TRBV5-1	NA	TRBJ2-1	NA
TGTGCCAGCAGTGCTAGCGGGGTACAAGAGACCCAGTACTTC	CASSASGVQETQYF	TRBV2	TRBD2	TRBJ2-5	NA
TGTGCCAGCAGTGACTCGAGTCGGGGAAATGAGCAGTTCTTC	CASSDSSRGNEQFF	TRBV6-4	NA	TRBJ2-1	few
TGCAGTGCTAATGCCGAGGATACGCAGTATTTT	CSANAEDTQYF	TRBV20-1	NA	TRBJ2-3	NA
TGTGCCAGCAGGTCGCTTGGAGTTAATGAAAAACTGTTTTTT	CASRSLGVNEKLFF	TRBV6-5	NA	TRBJ1-4	NA
TGTGCCAGCTACAGGGGCCCTAGCACAGATACGCAGTATTTT	CASYRGPSTDTQYF	TRBV2	TRBD1	TRBJ2-3	NA
TGTGCCAGCAGCCGACTCGCTCGTGGGACAGCTTATGGCTACACCTTC	CASSRLARGTAYGYTF	TRBV11-2	TRBD1	TRBJ1-2	NA
TGTGCCAGCAGCCAGGTCCCGCAGAATGAGCAGTTCTTC	CASSQVPQNEQFF	TRBV11-1	NA	TRBJ2-1	once
TGTGCCAGCAGTGAACAGGGGCCGAACACTGAAGCTTTCTTT	CASSEQGPNTEAFF	TRBV2	NA	TRBJ1-1	NA
TGTGCCAGCAGCTCAACAGGGGTTTGGCGGAAACTGTTTTTT	CASSSTGVWRKLFF	TRBV11-2	TRBD1	TRBJ1-4	NA
NA	CASSSSAGGSYEQYF	TRBV6-5	NA	TRBJ2-7	NA
TGTGCCAGCAAAACGGCCTACGAGCAGTACTTC	CASKTAYEQYF	TRBV6-1	NA	TRBJ2-7	NA
TGCGCCAGCAGCTCGACCGGGACAGGGATTTTCGAGCAGTACTTC	CASSSTGTGIFEQYF	TRBV5-1	TRBD1	TRBJ2-7	NA
TGTGCCAGCAGCCCGGGACAGGGCAATGAGCAGTTCTTC	CASSPGQGNEQFF	TRBV5-4	TRBD1	TRBJ2-1	NA
TGTGCCAGCAGTTACTACGGGGGTTACGAGCAGTACTTC	CASSYYGGYEQYF	TRBV6-5	NA	TRBJ2-7	NA
TGTGCCAGCAATGGGTACAGGGGGCGCGAGCAGTACTTC	CASNGYRGREQYF	TRBV2	TRBD1	TRBJ2-7	few
TGCGCCAGCAGCCACGGACAGGGCGCCTATGGCTACACCTTC	CASSHGQGAYGYTF	TRBV4-1	TRBD1	TRBJ1-2	NA
TGTGCCTGGAGGGAACAGGGGTGGTCAGATACGCAGTATTTT	CAWREQGWSDTQYF	TRBV30	TRBD1	TRBJ2-3	NA
TGCAGCGTCCTCGGACCCGGGACAGCCCACACAGATACGCAGTATTTT	CSVLGPGTAHTDTQYF	TRBV29-1	TRBD1	TRBJ2-3	NA
TGTGCCAGCAGAAGACAGGGGAACACTGAAGCTTTCTTT	CASRRQGNTEAFF	TRBV6-1	TRBD1	TRBJ1-1	NA
TGTGCCAGCAGCTTAGATGGCGGGGGCACAGATACGCAGTATTTT	CASSLDGGGTDTQYF	TRBV11-2	NA	TRBJ2-3	NA
TGCGCCAGCAGCCCGACAGGGTTAGTCGGCACAGATACGCAGTATTTT	CASSPTGLVGTDTQYF	TRBV5-1	TRBD1	TRBJ2-3	NA
TGTGCCAGTAGTATTCTGGCAGGGGAATACACTGAAGCTTTCTTT	CASSILAGEYTEAFF	TRBV19	NA	TRBJ1-1	once
TGTGCCAGCAGCCGCGGACAGGCTACCGGGGAGCTGTTTTTT	CASSRGQATGELFF	TRBV6-5	TRBD1	TRBJ2-2	NA
TGTGCCAGCAGTTACCGTGGGGGCCTAGAGACCCAGTACTTC	CASSYRGGLETQYF	TRBV6-6	NA	TRBJ2-5	NA
TGTGCCAGCAGTCCACAGGGTCCCTACGAGCAGTACTTC	CASSPQGPYEQYF	TRBV6-5	NA	TRBJ2-7	NA
TGTGCCAGCAGCCGAGGGCGGGGGAATGAGCAGTTCTTC	CASSRGRGNEQFF	TRBV11-2	TRBD2	TRBJ2-1	few
TGCGCCAGCAGAACAGGGGTCCAAACCTACGAGCAGTACTTC	CASRTGVQTYEQYF	TRBV10-2	TRBD1	TRBJ2-7	few
TGTGCCAGCAGCCCGAGCGAAAAACTGTTTTTT	CASSPSEKLFF	TRBV7-9	NA	TRBJ1-4	few
TGTGCCAGCAGTTCCCCCGACAGTCTGGGGCCGGATACGCAGTATTTT	CASSSPDSLGPDTQYF	TRBV6-5	NA	TRBJ2-3	few
TGTGCCAGCAGCCTCGGGACTGGAAGGGAAAAACTGTTTTTT	CASSLGTGREKLFF	TRBV5-4	NA	TRBJ1-4	NA
TGTGCCAGCAGTCGAACAGGGTCTGCCCAAGAGACCCAGTACTTC	CASSRTGSAQETQYF	TRBV28	NA	TRBJ2-5	NA
TGTGCCAGCAGCTTAGCCGGGGGTGCTGGAAACACCATATATTTT	CASSLAGGAGNTIYF	TRBV7-2	NA	TRBJ1-3	NA
TGTGCCAGCAGTGAAGCGCGAGGACAGGGTCCCCTTTTTTATGGCTACACCTTC	CASSEARGQGPLFYGYTF	TRBV6-1	TRBD1	TRBJ1-2	NA
TGCGCCAGCAGCCGTTTAATAGCGGGGGCGCAACAAGAGACCCAGTACTTC	CASSRLIAGAQQETQYF	TRBV4-1	TRBD2	TRBJ2-5	once
TGTGCCAGCAGGCCCAGTGGGGGGGCGGGTGAAAAACTGTTTTTT	CASRPSGGAGEKLFF	TRBV6-1	NA	TRBJ1-4	NA